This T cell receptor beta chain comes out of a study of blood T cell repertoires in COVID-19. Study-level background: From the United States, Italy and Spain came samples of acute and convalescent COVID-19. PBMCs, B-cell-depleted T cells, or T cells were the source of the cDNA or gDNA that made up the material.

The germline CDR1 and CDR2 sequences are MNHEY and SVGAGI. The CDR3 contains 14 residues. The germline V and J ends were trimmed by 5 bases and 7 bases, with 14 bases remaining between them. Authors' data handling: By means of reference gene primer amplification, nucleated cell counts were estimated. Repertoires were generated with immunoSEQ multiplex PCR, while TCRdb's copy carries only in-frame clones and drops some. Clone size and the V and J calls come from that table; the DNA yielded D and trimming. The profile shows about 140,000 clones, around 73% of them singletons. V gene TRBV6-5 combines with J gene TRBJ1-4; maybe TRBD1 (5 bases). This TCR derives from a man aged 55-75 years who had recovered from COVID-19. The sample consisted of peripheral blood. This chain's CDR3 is CASSMGGRSEKLFF. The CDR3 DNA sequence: TGTGCCAGCAGTATGGGGGGACGATCTGAAAAACTGTTTTTT.